This T cell receptor (beta chain) was observed in a study of OX40 agonist ivuxolimab in advanced cancers. The CDR3 has 13 residues. The germline gives CDR1 SGDLS, CDR2 YYNGEE. The V segment lost 1 base and the J segment 6 bases; nucleotides outside the gene matches: 4. This table comes from immunoSEQ multiplex PCR, and its TCRdb copy is limited to in-frame clones, with some not included. The table records approximately 80,000 clones, 90% to 95% of them present only once. This specimen consisted of CD4+ or CD8+ T cells sorted from blood, obtained in a trial of the OX40 agonist ivuxolimab. The rearrangement joins TRBV9 to TRBJ2-7; 7 nucleotides agree with TRBD1. The TCR sequence derives from an adult with an advanced solid tumor such as melanoma, head and neck, liver or kidney cancer. As DNA, the CDR3 is TGTGCCAGCAGCGTAAAACAGGGGTCCGAGCAGTACTTC. Protein: CASSVKQGSEQYF.